The 32 T cell receptor beta chains below come from one sample, sequenced in a study of blood T cells in healthy people across ages. A sample-barcoded 5' primer and a J-beta primer mix were used in a second PCR of roughly 6 to 11 cycles. TCRdb analysed the 5' RACE reads with MiXCR anew, one entry per CDR3 protein. The sample lists about 1.8 million distinct CDR3 sequences, approximately 50% occurring once. Sequencing was performed on blood. The receptors here all came from a woman aged 40 to 49 in good health.

This clonotype occurred a few times. This chain links TRBV7-2 with TRBJ2-4, with D tentatively TRBD1 or TRBD2 (8 bases each). CDR1 is SGHTA and CDR2 is FQGNSA in the germline V gene. V was cut by 5 bases and J by 13 bases, with 21 bases left in between. This CDR3 is 14 amino acids long. Here the CDR3 DNA reads TGTGCCAGCAGCCCCCGGACAGGGACGGGAGGGCAGTACTTC. Translating it yields CASSPRTGTGGQYF.

This clonotype was detected a few times. The CDR3 is CASSQPGQAYEQYF. The CDR3 region has the DNA TGCGCCAGCAGCCAACCGGGACAGGCCTACGAGCAGTACTTC. This rearrangement joins TRBV4-1 to TRBJ2-7; 8 bases agree with TRBD1. The CDR3 has 14 amino acids. Trimming took 2 bases from V and 2 from J; bases not matched to a gene: 2. CDR1 is MGHRA, CDR2 YSYEKL, per germline.

This clonotype was detected only a few times. Here the CDR3 reads CAISMGPTYQETQYF. The CDR3, as DNA: TGTGCCATCAGTATGGGACCTACCTACCAAGAGACCCAGTACTTC. The chain employs TRBV10-3 and TRBJ2-5, with D perhaps matching TRBD1 or TRBD2 (5 bases each). The ends were cut back, 5 bases at V and 0 bases at J, with 13 bases in the middle. The CDR3 extends over 15 amino acids. The germline CDR1 and CDR2 sequences are ENHRY and SYGVKD.

The sample holds a few counts of this clonotype. V usage is TRBV11-2 and J usage is TRBJ1-2; TRBD1 agrees at 8 bases. There are 16 residues in the CDR3. J gave up 3 bases and V 4 bases, and 10 bases lay outside the gene matches. Germline CDR1 SGHAT, CDR2 FQNNGV. The CDR3 coding sequence is TGTGCCAGCAGCTCCTTAGGCAGGGGGCGCGACTATGGCTACACCTTC. Protein sequence: CASSSLGRGRDYGYTF.

J is TRBJ1-2 and V is TRBV7-2, with D unresolved. CDR3 length: 16 amino acids. Germline CDR1 reads SGHTA; CDR2 reads FQGNSA. V was clipped by 5 bases and J by 4 bases, with 20 bases between them. The CDR3: CASSPVRAIRVYGYTF. The CDR3 DNA reads TGTGCCAGCAGCCCCGTGAGGGCTATTCGGGTCTATGGCTACACCTTC.

The rearrangement uses TRBV7-2 and TRBJ1-2; a weak D match, TRBD1 (6 bases). The CDR3 sequence is 16 residues long. Germline CDR1 and CDR2: SGHTA and FQGNSA. V was shortened by 0 bases and J by 4 bases, with 15 bases between the two germline ends. For the CDR3, the DNA is TGTGCCAGCAGCTTAGCGGAGGGGGGGGGCCTCTATGGCTACACCTTC. This translates into CASSLAEGGGLYGYTF.

The chain combines TRBV12-3 or TRBV12-4 with TRBJ2-5; 7 bases align to TRBD2. V lost 6 bases to trimming and J lost 5 bases; unmatched junction nucleotides: 6. The CDR3 runs to 13 residues. CDR3: CASRTGLVETQYF. CDR3 coding DNA: TGTGCCAGCAGAACAGGACTAGTGGAGACCCAGTACTTC.

This clonotype was counted once. The chain recombines TRBV6-2 or TRBV6-3 with TRBJ2-5; 15 bases fit TRBD2. The V gene end was trimmed by 6 bases and the J gene end by 2 bases; junction bases not matched to a gene: 4. CDR1 and CDR2 (germline): MNHEY, SVGEGT. The CDR3 extends over 16 amino acids. CDR3 protein: CASRLGLAGGQETQYF. The CDR3 coding sequence is TGTGCCAGCAGACTGGGACTAGCGGGGGGTCAAGAGACCCAGTACTTC.

The sample holds a few counts of this clonotype. The CDR3 sequence is CASRGVGDSYNEQFF. The CDR3 DNA sequence: TGTGCCAGCAGGGGGGTCGGAGACTCCTACAATGAGCAGTTCTTC. The chain joins TRBV7-2 to TRBJ2-1, with D perhaps assigned TRBD1 or TRBD2 (5 bases each). V dropped 6 bases and J dropped 0 bases, with 12 bases sitting between them. Germline V gives CDR1 SGHTA, CDR2 FQGNSA. This CDR3 is 15 amino acids long.

The chain employs TRBV12-5 and TRBJ2-1, with TRBD2 matching 11 bases. The trim removed 4 bases at V and 5 bases at J, leaving 4 bases unmatched. Germline V gene lookup returns CDR1 LGHNT and CDR2 FRNRAP. The CDR3 length is 15 residues. The CDR3 reads CASGSRLAGHNEQFF. CDR3 DNA sequence: TGTGCTAGTGGTTCTAGACTAGCGGGGCACAATGAGCAGTTCTTC. The full variable domain, in which reference TRBV12-5 and TRBJ2-1 provide the parts outside the CDR3, is DARVTQTPRHKVTEMGQEVTMRCQPILGHNTVFWYRQTMMQGLELLAYFRNRAPLDDSGMPKDRFSAEMPDATLATLKIQPSEPRDSAVYFCASGSRLAGHNEQFFGPGTRLTVL.

The genes are TRBV5-1 and TRBJ1-4, with TRBD1 as a possible D gene (5 bases). Germline CDR1 and CDR2: SGHRS and YFSETQ. There are 14 residues in the CDR3. Trimming took off 3 bases at V and 8 bases at J, with 14 bases between the two ends. The CDR3 DNA sequence: TGCGCCAGCAGCTCGGGACGGACCTCCGAAAAACTGTTTTTT. Amino acid sequence: CASSSGRTSEKLFF. Full variable domain (rest looked up from reference TRBV5-1 and TRBJ1-4): KAGVTQTPRYLIKTRGQQVTLSCSPISGHRSVSWYQQTPGQGLQFLFEYFSETQRNKGNFPGRFSGRQFSNSRSEMNVSTLELGDSALYLCASSSGRTSEKLFFGSGTQLSVL.

The chain recombines TRBV4-1 with TRBJ2-4; tentatively, D is TRBD1 (7 bases). The CDR3 covers 15 residues. The V gene lost 3 bases and the J gene lost 13 bases, with 22 bases spanning the gap. The V gene's germline CDR1 is MGHRA and CDR2 YSYEKL. The CDR3 coding sequence is TGCGCCAGCAGCCAGGGGGGACAGTACTACAATGAGCAGTACTTC. Protein product: CASSQGGQYYNEQYF.

The rearrangement links TRBV20-1 to TRBJ1-5; no definite D call. V dropped 0 bases and J dropped 2 bases, with 11 bases sitting between them. The CDR3 extends over 15 amino acids. The germline V gene encodes CDR1 DFQATT and CDR2 SNEGSKA (reference sequence). In DNA, the CDR3 is TGCAGTGCTAGAGATCTTACAGCGGGCAATCAGCCCCAGCATTTT. It specifies CSARDLTAGNQPQHF.

J is TRBJ1-4 and V is TRBV29-1, with D possibly TRBD1 on 5 matching bases. The CDR3 has 12 residues. Germline CDR1 reads SQVTM; CDR2 reads ANQGSEA. Trimming removed 2 bases at V and 14 bases at J, with 15 bases between. CDR3 nucleotide sequence: TGCAGCGTTGAATCGTGGGGGGGAGGCCTGTTTTTT. It is translated as CSVESWGGGLFF.

This clonotype came up a few times. V is TRBV27 and J is TRBJ2-4; TRBD2 might be the D (5 bases). Trimming cost V 2 bases and J 0 bases, with 11 bases left between them. Germline loops: CDR1 MNHEY, CDR2 SMNVEV (reference sequence). This CDR3 comprises 16 residues. CDR3 amino acids: CASSLRAGLAKNIQYF. CDR3 DNA sequence: TGTGCCAGCAGTTTACGCGCAGGACTAGCCAAAAACATTCAGTACTTC.

The gene calls are TRBV27 and TRBJ1-6; the D is unclear. Trimming pared 5 bases from V and 2 bases from J, leaving 13 bases between. The CDR3 has 16 amino acids. Germline V gene sequence: CDR1 MNHEY, CDR2 SMNVEV (reference sequence). CDR3 amino acids: CASSDRTAAYNSPLHF. Written as DNA, the CDR3 is TGTGCCAGCAGTGACCGGACGGCCGCCTATAATTCACCCCTCCACTTT.

This chain connects TRBV20-1 to TRBJ2-7; 13 nucleotides agree with TRBD2. From germline, CDR1 is DFQATT and CDR2 SNEGSKA (reference sequence). Trimming removed 6 bases from V and 3 bases from J; junction bases left unmatched: 8. The CDR3 loop spans 15 amino acids. The CDR3 is CSALGLAGEYYEQYF. The CDR3 DNA sequence: TGCAGTGCCCTCGGACTAGCGGGGGAATACTACGAGCAGTACTTC.

The CDR3 sequence: CASSQAGRAREQFF. The CDR3 coding sequence is TGCGCCAGCAGCCAAGCTGGAAGGGCGAGGGAGCAGTTCTTC. The chain is built from TRBV4-3 and TRBJ2-1; D not certain. V lost 1 base, J lost 10 bases, and 14 bases lay in between. The CDR3 has 14 amino acids. CDR1 LGHNA and CDR2 YSLEER come from the germline V gene.

This clonotype was observed a handful of times. The chain is built from TRBV12-3 or TRBV12-4 and TRBJ1-6, with 9 bases aligning to TRBD1. V shed 5 bases, J shed 7 bases, and the junction held 6 bases outside the gene matches. CDR3 length equals 15 residues. For the CDR3, the DNA is TGTGCCAGCAGTCCCCGGACAGGGGAGAATTCACCCCTCCACTTT. Translation: CASSPRTGENSPLHF.

The chain uses TRBV7-2 and TRBJ1-1, with D possibly matching TRBD1 (6 bases). CDR1 is SGHTA, CDR2 FQGNSA, per germline. This CDR3 region has 15 residues. Trimming removed 5 bases from V and 3 bases from J, with 16 bases in between. This CDR3 reads CASSRDRGGDTEAFF. The CDR3 nucleotides read TGTGCCAGCAGCCGGGACCGAGGGGGAGACACTGAAGCTTTCTTT.

The chain combines TRBV7-2 with TRBJ2-4; tentatively, D is TRBD1 or TRBD2 (5 bases each). The CDR3 is 16 residues long. In germline, CDR1 is SGHTA, CDR2 FQGNSA. Trimming took off 6 bases at V and 0 bases at J, with 15 bases between the two ends. The CDR3 protein is CASSHEGTLAKNIQYF. The CDR3 region has the DNA TGTGCCAGCAGTCATGAGGGGACCCTAGCCAAAAACATTCAGTACTTC.

The J gene is TRBJ2-5, the V gene TRBV13, with a possible D match to TRBD2 (5 bases). Germline CDR1 and CDR2: PRHDT and FYEKMQ (reference sequence). CDR3 length: 16 amino acids. V lost 4 bases and J 5 bases, leaving 20 bases between the germline ends. The chain's CDR3 is CASSSPTIGVKETQYF. The CDR3 nucleotides are TGTGCCAGCAGCTCCCCGACTATCGGGGTGAAGGAGACCCAGTACTTC.

The rearrangement uses TRBV27 and TRBJ2-3; 10 bases are a match to TRBD2. Germline V lookup: CDR1 MNHEY, CDR2 SMNVEV (reference sequence). The CDR3 covers 18 residues. After removal of 3 bases from V and 0 bases from J, the junction contained 9 bases not matched to a gene. The CDR3 DNA is TGTGCCAGCAGTTTTATGACTAGCGGGTCCGCTAGCACAGATACGCAGTATTTT. Its translation is CASSFMTSGSASTDTQYF.

This chain uses TRBV5-1 with TRBJ1-2, with TRBD1 matching 9 bases. Germline values: CDR1 SGHRS, CDR2 YFSETQ. V lost 0 bases and J lost 1; bases outside the gene matches: 1. The CDR3 length is 15 residues. CDR3 residues: CASSLGTGVNYGYTF. The CDR3 nucleotides read TGCGCCAGCAGCTTGGGGACAGGGGTTAACTATGGCTACACCTTC.

This clonotype turned up a few times. V gene TRBV27 combines with J gene TRBJ2-7; 7 bases are shared with TRBD1. This CDR3 is built from 15 residues. Germline V gives CDR1 MNHEY, CDR2 SMNVEV (reference sequence). V lost 6 bases and J lost 7; bases outside the gene matches: 15. CDR3 sequence (DNA): TGTGCCAGCAGCCGACAGGGTGGCGGTTTATGGGAGCAGTACTTC. It codes for CASSRQGGGLWEQYF.

The chain is built from TRBV6-1 and TRBJ1-2; D gene ambiguous. CDR1 is MNHNS, CDR2 SASEGT, per germline. V lost 3 bases to trimming and J lost 9 bases, with 8 bases between them. This CDR3 is built from 11 residues. The CDR3 nucleotides read TGTGCCAGCAGTGATTTGGTGAGCTACACCTTC. Residues: CASSDLVSYTF.

This chain uses TRBV18 with TRBJ2-3, with D tentatively TRBD1 or TRBD2 (6 bases each). CDR1 and CDR2 from the germline V gene are KGHSH and LQKENI. V was pared by 3 bases and J by 8 bases, with 15 bases between. The CDR3 runs 14 residues. CDR3: CASSPSRGGGTQYF. For the CDR3, the DNA is TGTGCCAGCTCACCGAGCAGGGGAGGAGGTACGCAGTATTTT.

J is TRBJ2-3 and V is TRBV20-1; 9 nucleotides match TRBD2. Trimming took 1 base from V and 1 from J; bases not matched to a gene: 3. Per germline, CDR1 DFQATT and CDR2 SNEGSKA (reference sequence). The CDR3 spans 15 residues. The CDR3 sequence is CSARVASGGTDTQYF. CDR3 DNA: TGCAGTGCTAGAGTCGCTAGCGGGGGCACAGATACGCAGTATTTT.

CDR3 sequence (DNA): TGCGCCAGCAGCTTGTGGGCGTCAGGGGGGGGTGAGCAGTACTTC. This codes for CASSLWASGGGEQYF. The chain carries TRBV5-1 and TRBJ2-5; D may match TRBD1 or TRBD2 (7 bases each). Trimming pared 1 base from V and 11 bases from J, leaving 21 bases between. Germline loops: CDR1 SGHRS, CDR2 YFSETQ. The CDR3 is 15 residues long.

This clonotype showed up just a few times. V usage is TRBV20-1 and J usage is TRBJ2-3; D is unclear. The CDR3 contains 13 residues. V lost 5 bases and J 1 base, leaving 10 bases between the germline ends. CDR1 is DFQATT, CDR2 SNEGSKA, per germline (reference sequence). This CDR3 is CSALRPGTDTQYF. The CDR3 bases are TGCAGTGCTCTGAGACCCGGCACAGATACGCAGTATTTT.

At least ten counts were recorded for this clonotype. The gene calls are TRBV29-1 and TRBJ2-5; 7 bases fit TRBD2. With 2 bases clipped from V and 4 bases from J, the junction kept 1 base outside the gene matches. Germline V CDR1 and CDR2: SQVTM, ANQGSEA. CDR3 length: 12 amino acids. The DNA of the CDR3 is TGCAGCGTTGAACCGGGGGGAGAGACCCAGTACTTC. It codes for CSVEPGGETQYF.

The chain recombines TRBV6-4 with TRBJ2-7; the D call may be TRBD1 or TRBD2 (5 bases each). CDR1 and CDR2 (germline): MRHNA, SNTAGT. V lost 0 bases to trimming and J lost 2 bases, with 14 bases between them. There are 16 residues in the CDR3. CDR3 amino acids: CASSDSRGYRPYEQYF. As DNA, the CDR3 is TGTGCCAGCAGTGACTCGAGGGGTTACAGGCCCTACGAGCAGTACTTC.